Reported below is one T cell receptor beta chain. This sample is drawn from a study of technical replicates of blood from four donors. Here immunoSEQ multiplex PCR was the method, and the copy in TCRdb shows in-frame clones only, minus some. The table shows 60,000 to 75,000 clones, with approximately 87% occurring only once. This TCR derives from a human donor in good health. Some clones in this sample may be carry-over from other donors' samples. The source material was PBMCs.

The chain's CDR3 is CASSLGALENSPLHF. The CDR3 region has the DNA TGTGCCAGCAGTTTAGGGGCGTTAGAGAATTCACCCCTCCACTTT. This rearrangement joins TRBV27 to TRBJ1-6, with D maybe TRBD1 (5 bases). This CDR3 is built from 15 residues. V shed 2 bases and J shed 7 bases, with 12 bases lying between them. Germline assignment: CDR1 MNHEY and CDR2 SMNVEV (reference sequence).